The 28 T cell receptor beta chains below were found in one sample sequenced in a study of control samples from healthy donors and cancer patients. TCRdb keeps only in-frame clones here, not all; method: immunoSEQ multiplex PCR. The repertoire holds over 100,000 clones, approximately 88% seen once, with less than 3.5% in the top ten. The material sequenced was blood. These receptors all stem from a man aged 40-50 years in good health.

This clone has only a few counts. The V call is TRBV28, the J call TRBJ1-5, with D possibly TRBD1 on 6 matching bases. Germline assignment: CDR1 MDHEN and CDR2 SYDVKM. The CDR3 consists of 15 residues. V was clipped by 3 bases and J by 3 bases, with 12 bases between them. The CDR3 DNA reads as TGTGCCAGCAGTTTGGGACACGGGACCAATCAGCCCCAGCATTTT. It yields the protein CASSLGHGTNQPQHF.

The chain has TRBV2 and TRBJ2-7; D gene uncertain. Per germline, CDR1 SNHLY and CDR2 FYNNEI. Trimming shortened V by 3 bases and J by 0 bases, and 6 bases separated the two germline ends. The CDR3 is 13 amino acids. In nucleotides, the CDR3 is TGTGCCAGCAGTGACCCCCTCTCCTACGAGCAGTACTTC. Protein product: CASSDPLSYEQYF.

This clone turned up a few times. This CDR3 is also generated by other DNA sequences in the sample. The chain combines TRBV5-1 with TRBJ2-2; the D is unclear. V lost 4 bases to trimming and J lost 1 base, with 5 bases between them. The CDR3 has 13 residues. Germline CDR1 is SGHRS and CDR2 is YFSETQ. In DNA form, the CDR3 reads TGCGCCAGCAGCCTAGGGAACACCGGGGAGCTGTTTTTT. This gives the protein CASSLGNTGELFF. Full variable domain (missing parts from reference TRBV5-1 and TRBJ2-2): KAGVTQTPRYLIKTRGQQVTLSCSPISGHRSVSWYQQTPGQGLQFLFEYFSETQRNKGNFPGRFSGRQFSNSRSEMNVSTLELGDSALYLCASSLGNTGELFFGEGSRLTVL.

This clone showed up just a few times. The CDR3 nucleotides read TGTGCCAGCAGTGAAAGGGGACAGTTATACACCGGGGAGCTGTTTTTT. This codes for CASSERGQLYTGELFF. The V call is TRBV6-1, the J call TRBJ2-2; 7 bases agree with TRBD1. Germline V gives CDR1 MNHNS, CDR2 SASEGT. The trim removed 2 bases at V and 3 bases at J, leaving 6 bases unmatched. This CDR3 has 16 amino acids.

CDR3 region: CAIRGQNQETQYF. The CDR3 nucleotides read TGTGCCATCAGGGGACAAAACCAAGAGACCCAGTACTTC. The genes are TRBV10-3 and TRBJ2-5; a possible D gene is TRBD1 (6 bases). The CDR3 contains 13 residues. Trimming left V 6 bases short and J 0 bases short, with 8 bases between. Per the germline V gene, CDR1 is ENHRY and CDR2 is SYGVKD.

The rearrangement uses TRBV29-1 and TRBJ1-1; 7 bases fit TRBD1. This CDR3 is built from 12 residues. Looked up from germline, CDR1 is SQVTM and CDR2 is ANQGSEA. V lost 5 bases and J lost 4; bases outside the gene matches: 4. CDR3 coding DNA: TGCAGCGTTTCTCGACAGGGCACTGAAGCTTTCTTT. Residues: CSVSRQGTEAFF.

V and J are TRBV7-2 and TRBJ1-2; D is possibly TRBD1 (6 bases). The CDR3 covers 15 residues. CDR1 is SGHTA and CDR2 is FQGNSA in the germline V gene. DNA of the CDR3: TGTGCGATTCAACGTCAGAGGGGGTCACCCTATGGCTACACCTTC. It translates to CAIQRQRGSPYGYTF.

This clone has only one observation. The chain joins TRBV24-1 to TRBJ2-3, with 16 bases fitting TRBD2. V was pared by 3 bases and J by 3 bases, with 5 bases of the junction left unmatched. Germline V CDR1 and CDR2: KGHDR, SFDVKD. The CDR3 is made up of 18 amino acids. CDR3 coding DNA: TGTGCCACCAGTGATCCTGGGACTAGCGGGGGGGCGACAGATACGCAGTATTTT. This codes for CATSDPGTSGGATDTQYF.

The chain is built from TRBV6-2 or TRBV6-3 and TRBJ2-5, with 10 positions matching TRBD1. V lost 6 bases to trimming and J lost 4 bases; unmatched junction nucleotides: 5. CDR3 length: 14 residues. Germline CDR1 and CDR2: MNHEY and SVGEGT. The CDR3 DNA is TGTGCCAGCAGCCGACGGACAGGGGGAGAGACCCAGTACTTC. Translating it yields CASSRRTGGETQYF.

V usage is TRBV29-1 and J usage is TRBJ2-1, with 9 bases identical to TRBD2. The germline V gene has CDR1 SQVTM and CDR2 ANQGSEA. This CDR3 is 16 amino acids long. V lost 3 bases to trimming and J lost 0 bases; unmatched junction nucleotides: 6. The CDR3, as DNA: TGCAGCGTTGAGGTAGCGGGGGATAGCTCCTACAATGAGCAGTTCTTC. It translates to CSVEVAGDSSYNEQFF.

CDR3 in amino acids: CASSPSDRAGYEQYF. Here the CDR3 DNA reads TGTGCCAGCTCACCATCGGACAGGGCGGGGTACGAGCAGTACTTC. V and J are TRBV18 and TRBJ2-7, with 8 bases identical to TRBD1. The CDR3 is made up of 15 amino acids. Per germline, CDR1 KGHSH and CDR2 LQKENI. V dropped 2 bases and J dropped 4; count of bases not matched to a gene: 7.

This CDR3 is CASSPGQGEKLFF. In DNA, the CDR3 is TGTGCCAGCTCACCCGGACAGGGTGAAAAACTGTTTTTT. The chain couples TRBV18 to TRBJ1-4; TRBD1 aligns across 8 bases. J lost 7 bases, V lost 3 bases, and 1 base had no gene match. The CDR3 consists of 13 residues. Germline V gene sequence: CDR1 KGHSH, CDR2 LQKENI.

This chain joins TRBV30 and TRBJ1-4; D gene ambiguous. The V and J ends lost 2 bases and 2 bases respectively, with 12 bases between them. CDR1 and CDR2 from the germline V gene are GTSNPN and SVGIG (reference sequence). The CDR3 runs 15 residues. The CDR3 DNA follows: TGTGCCTGGAGTATAACGGAGTTGACTAATGAAAAACTGTTTTTT. Amino acids: CAWSITELTNEKLFF.

CDR3 in amino acids: CASSSIAGPWTDTQYF. CDR3 coding DNA: TGTGCCAGCAGCAGTATAGCGGGCCCCTGGACAGATACGCAGTATTTT. The V call is TRBV7-2, the J call TRBJ2-3; 7 bases are shared with TRBD2. J lost 3 bases, V lost 5 bases, and 11 bases had no gene match. This CDR3 has 16 residues. CDR1 SGHTA and CDR2 FQGNSA come from the germline V gene.

This chain uses TRBV11-3 with TRBJ1-4; D possibly corresponds to TRBD1 (5 bases). Germline loops: CDR1 SGHNT, CDR2 YENEEA. This CDR3 contains 16 residues. Trimming left V 1 base short and J 8 bases short, with 17 bases between. The CDR3: CASSLGGARVEEKLFF. CDR3 sequence (DNA): TGTGCCAGCAGCTTAGGGGGCGCCAGGGTAGAAGAAAAACTGTTTTTT.

The chain couples TRBV5-1 to TRBJ2-7, with 10 bases identical to TRBD1. Trimming took 4 bases from V and 4 from J; bases not matched to a gene: 5. Germline-derived CDR1 and CDR2 are SGHRS and YFSETQ. This CDR3 comprises 14 residues. CDR3 in amino acids: CASSGTGEVYEQYF. The CDR3 DNA sequence: TGCGCCAGCAGCGGGACAGGGGAGGTGTACGAGCAGTACTTC.

The gene calls are TRBV10-1 and TRBJ1-3; unclear D gene. The length of the CDR3 is 15 residues. Germline lookup yields CDR1 WNHNN and CDR2 SYGVQD (reference sequence). The ends were cut back, 3 bases at V and 0 bases at J, with 9 bases in the middle. CDR3 sequence: CASSDPGSSGNTIYF. The CDR3 coding sequence is TGCGCCAGCAGTGACCCAGGCTCCTCTGGAAACACCATATATTTT.

V gene TRBV5-1 combines with J gene TRBJ2-2, with a tentative D call TRBD1 (5 bases). CDR3 length equals 16 residues. V shed 1 base and J shed 4 bases, with 14 bases lying between them. CDR1 and CDR2 from the germline V gene are SGHRS and YFSETQ. For the CDR3, the DNA is TGCGCCAGCAGCTTGAGGCAGGGTCTGACCACCGGGGAGCTGTTTTTT. Translated, it gives CASSLRQGLTTGELFF.

The chain has TRBV7-9 and TRBJ1-2; 9 bases are a match to TRBD1. The CDR3 is 15 residues long. The ends lost 5 bases at V and 0 bases at J; junction bases unmatched: 4. CDR1 is SEHNR and CDR2 is FQNEAQ in the germline V gene (reference sequence). The CDR3, as DNA: TGTGCCAGCAGCCACGGGACAGGGACTAACTATGGCTACACCTTC. As protein: CASSHGTGTNYGYTF. The full variable domain, in which reference TRBV7-9 and TRBJ1-2 provide the parts outside the CDR3, is DTGVSQNPRHKITKRGQNVTFRCDPISEHNRLYWYRQTLGQGPEFLTYFQNEAQLEKSRLLSDRFSAERPKGSFSTLEIQRTEQGDSAMYLCASSHGTGTNYGYTFGSGTRLTVV.

The CDR3 protein is CASSGLAGTETQYF. CDR3 bases: TGCGCCAGCAGTGGACTAGCGGGGACGGAGACCCAGTACTTC. The genes are TRBV10-2 and TRBJ2-5; 11 bases map to TRBD2. The CDR3 runs to 14 residues. CDR1 is WSHSY and CDR2 is SAAADI in the germline V gene. Losses at the gene ends were 4 bases for V and 5 bases for J; bases not matched to a gene: 3.

CDR3 nucleotide sequence: TGCAGCGTCCGAACGGATAGCAATCAGCCCCAGCATTTT. Protein product: CSVRTDSNQPQHF. The chain has TRBV29-1 and TRBJ1-5; unclear D gene. V dropped 6 bases and J dropped 0 bases, with 9 bases sitting between them. The CDR3 has 13 amino acids. Per germline, CDR1 SQVTM and CDR2 ANQGSEA. Full variable domain (rest looked up from reference TRBV29-1 and TRBJ1-5): SAVISQKPSRDICQRGTSLTIQCQVDSQVTMMFWYRQQPGQSLTLIATANQGSEATYESGFVIDKFPISRPNLTFSTLTVSNMSPEDSSIYLCSVRTDSNQPQHFGDGTRLSIL.

V is TRBV5-4 and J is TRBJ2-1, with 8 bases aligning to TRBD2. Trimming cost V 10 bases and J 4 bases; bases outside gene matches: 10. There are 14 residues in the CDR3. The germline V gene has CDR1 SGHNT and CDR2 YYREEE (reference sequence). The CDR3 is CAVNSGALYNEQFF. CDR3 DNA sequence: TGTGCCGTTAATAGCGGGGCTTTATACAATGAGCAGTTCTTC.

The chain combines TRBV2 with TRBJ1-4, with 10 positions matching TRBD1. The CDR3 is made up of 15 amino acids. CDR1 and CDR2 (germline): SNHLY, FYNNEI. Trimming took 4 bases from V and 7 from J; bases not matched to a gene: 6. The CDR3 loop reads CASSGQGANGEKLFF. The DNA of the CDR3 is TGTGCCAGCAGTGGACAGGGGGCAAACGGTGAAAAACTGTTTTTT.

The rearrangement links TRBV5-4 to TRBJ1-1; D remains ambiguous. The CDR3 is made up of 16 amino acids. CDR1 SGHNT and CDR2 YYREEE come from the germline V gene (reference sequence). V was trimmed by 0 bases and J by 1 base, leaving 13 bases between them. In DNA, the CDR3 is TGTGCCAGCAGCTTGGGCGCGGCCCGGGGGAACACTGAAGCTTTCTTT. This sequence encodes CASSLGAARGNTEAFF.

The chain links TRBV9 to TRBJ1-1, with D tentatively TRBD1 (5 bases). With 3 bases removed from V and 5 bases from J, the gap between germline ends came to 14 bases. Germline V gives CDR1 SGDLS, CDR2 YYNGEE. This CDR3 comprises 14 residues. This CDR3 is CASSGGNWGTEAFF. The CDR3 nucleotides read TGTGCCAGCAGCGGTGGAAATTGGGGGACTGAAGCTTTCTTT.

The chain carries TRBV2 and TRBJ2-7; D tentatively fits TRBD1 or TRBD2 (5 bases each). The CDR3 has 13 amino acids. CDR1 and CDR2 from the germline V gene are SNHLY and FYNNEI. The V and J ends lost 8 bases and 2 bases respectively, with 13 bases between them. CDR3 protein: CASGDVGTYEQYF. In DNA, the CDR3 is TGTGCCAGCGGGGACGTGGGGACCTACGAGCAGTACTTC.

The chain employs TRBV2 and TRBJ2-7; D gene unclear. The germline V and J ends were trimmed by 8 bases and 1 base, with 12 bases remaining between them. The CDR3 has 13 amino acids. The V gene's germline CDR1 is SNHLY and CDR2 FYNNEI. The CDR3 nucleotides read TGTGCCAGCGTTCCGGGTTCGTCCTACGAGCAGTACTTC. This translates into CASVPGSSYEQYF.

The J gene is TRBJ2-2, the V gene TRBV12-3 or TRBV12-4; D ambiguous. CDR3 length: 13 amino acids. V shed 7 bases and J shed 2 bases, with 8 bases lying between them. As DNA, the CDR3 is TGTGCCAGCAAGAGCATAAACACCGGGGAGCTGTTTTTT. Encoded protein: CASKSINTGELFF.